The present T cell receptor (beta chain) was sequenced within a study of blood T cell repertoires in COVID-19. Sequencing was performed with immunoSEQ multiplex PCR; in TCRdb, only in-frame clones are kept and a portion is missing. Of 250,000 to 350,000 clones detected, about 85% appear once; the ten largest clones hold approximately 6%. Participant ages covered about 18 to 100 years across 20 to 25 US areas. Germline-derived CDR1 and CDR2 are SNHLY and FYNNEI. There are 14 residues in the CDR3. V was clipped by 6 bases and J by 0 bases, with 9 bases between them. This TCR derives from a woman in her twenties or thirties who had recovered from COVID-19. The chain recombines TRBV2 with TRBJ1-5; D unresolved. The sequencing input was PBMCs or T cells enriched from blood (not recorded which). CDR3 sequence (DNA): TGTGCCAGCAGGACTTATAATAGCAATCAGCCCCAGCATTTT. Its translation is CASRTYNSNQPQHF.